This entry describes one T cell receptor (beta chain). Its antigen is not identified. Germline V gives CDR1 MGHDK, CDR2 SYGVNS. The V end lost 3 bases, the J end lost 2 bases, and 10 bases lay between the germline ends. The CDR3 consists of 15 residues. The entry originates in a study of vaccination and CD4 T cells after COVID-19. Treatment of the sample: approximately 9-day PBMC culture with coronavirus spike peptide pools or control peptides (ViraFEST assay). Points from the study as a whole: There was no significant change from 21 to 38 median reactive clonotypes.

Cultured CD4+ T cells had their DNA profiled by the Oncomine TCR Beta short-read assay. Each CDR3 protein gets one entry after TCRdb re-called the PCR reads with MiXCR. The sample contains 23,000 or so distinct CDR3 sequences, about 67% of which appear only once. The sequence was obtained from a human donor who received a COVID-19 vaccine. The chain links TRBV25-1 to TRBJ2-2, with D tentatively TRBD1 (5 bases). The source material was CD4+ T cells from blood, cultured in vitro, sampled after SARS-CoV-2 vaccination. The CDR3 sequence: CASSELDINTGELFF. The CDR3 DNA sequence: TGTGCCAGCAGTGAGTTGGACATTAACACCGGGGAGCTGTTTTTT.